One T cell receptor (beta chain) is described in this entry. Antigen: not known. Some clones are missing from TCRdb's copy, which holds only in-frame ones; the method was immunoSEQ multiplex PCR. This table has hundreds of thousands of clones, about nine tenths appearing once. V was clipped by 4 bases and J by 6 bases; unmatched bases: 8. The CDR3 contains 15 residues. Germline V CDR1 and CDR2: MNHEY, SMNVEV (reference sequence). This entry is derived from a study of Ad26.COV2.S vaccination and SARS-CoV-2 variants. Study-wide background: Ad26.COV2.S, an intramuscular injection, was given once or twice 56 days apart. Notes on the study in general: In vaccinated individuals, spike-specific CD8+ and CD4+ T cell responses reportedly displayed substantial breadth.

Treatment defined: roughly 18 received Ad26.COV2.S at low or high dose, single or two shots; a few received placebo; per-sample allocation not given. Each sample was drawn 63 days after the first injection (of vaccine or placebo). The sequences come from peripheral blood, collected in a trial of Ad26.COV2.S vaccine versus placebo. The chain joins TRBV27 to TRBJ2-1, with 8 bases matching TRBD1. This receptor was taken from a person between 18 and 60 years old who received the Ad26.COV2.S COVID-19 vaccine or a placebo. This chain's CDR3 is CASSWTGRFRNEQFF. The CDR3 DNA sequence: TGTGCCAGCAGTTGGACAGGGCGGTTTCGCAATGAGCAGTTCTTC.